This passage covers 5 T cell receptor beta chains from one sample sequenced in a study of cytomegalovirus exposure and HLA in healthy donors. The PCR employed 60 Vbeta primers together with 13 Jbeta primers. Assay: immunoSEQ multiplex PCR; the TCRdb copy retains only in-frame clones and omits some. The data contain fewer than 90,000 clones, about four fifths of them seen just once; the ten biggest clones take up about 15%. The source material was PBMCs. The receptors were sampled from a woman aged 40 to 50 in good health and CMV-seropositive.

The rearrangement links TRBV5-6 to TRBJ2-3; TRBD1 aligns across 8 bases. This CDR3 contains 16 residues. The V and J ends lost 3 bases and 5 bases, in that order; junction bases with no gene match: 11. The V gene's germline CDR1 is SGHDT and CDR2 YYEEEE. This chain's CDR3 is CASSYEQGVIVDTQYF. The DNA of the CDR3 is TGTGCCAGCAGCTATGAACAGGGGGTTATCGTAGATACGCAGTATTTT.

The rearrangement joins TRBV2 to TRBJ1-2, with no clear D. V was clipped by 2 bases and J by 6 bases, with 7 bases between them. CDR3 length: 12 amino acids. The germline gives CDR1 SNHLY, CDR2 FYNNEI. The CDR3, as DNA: TGTGCCAGCAGTGAATCCGGGGATGGCTACACCTTC. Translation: CASSESGDGYTF.

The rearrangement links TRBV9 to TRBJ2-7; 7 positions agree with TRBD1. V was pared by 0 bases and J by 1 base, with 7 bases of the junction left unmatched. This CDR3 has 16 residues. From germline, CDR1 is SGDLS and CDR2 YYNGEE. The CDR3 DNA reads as TGTGCCAGCAGCGTAGGTTATGGGACAGCGTCCTACGAGCAGTACTTC. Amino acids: CASSVGYGTASYEQYF.

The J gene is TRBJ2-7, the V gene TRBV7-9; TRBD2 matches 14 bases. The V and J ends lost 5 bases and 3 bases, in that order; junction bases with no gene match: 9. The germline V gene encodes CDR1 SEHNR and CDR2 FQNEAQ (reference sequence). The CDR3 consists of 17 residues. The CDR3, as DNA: TGTGCCAGCAGCACTGGGACTAGCGGGAGTCCGGACTACGAGCAGTACTTC. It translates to CASSTGTSGSPDYEQYF.

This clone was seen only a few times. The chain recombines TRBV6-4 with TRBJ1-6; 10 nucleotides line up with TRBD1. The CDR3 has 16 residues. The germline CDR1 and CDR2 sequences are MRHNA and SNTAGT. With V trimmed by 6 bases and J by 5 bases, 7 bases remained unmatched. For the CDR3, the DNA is TGTGCCAGCAGGGAAATAGGGACAGGGGATAATTCACCCCTCCACTTT. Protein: CASREIGTGDNSPLHF.